This TCR beta chain was captured in a study of blood T cell repertoires in COVID-19. The CDR3 covers 14 residues. In germline, CDR1 is MNHEY, CDR2 SVGEGT. V lost 5 bases to trimming and J lost 3 bases; unmatched junction nucleotides: 4. Assay: immunoSEQ multiplex PCR; the TCRdb copy retains only in-frame clones and omits some. The sample has over 150,000 clones; just under 85% are singletons. This clonotype was obtained from a woman aged 55-69 years with acute or convalescent COVID-19. The sequencing input was peripheral blood. The gene calls are TRBV6-2 or TRBV6-3 and TRBJ2-7; TRBD2 matches at 10 bases. Written as DNA, the CDR3 is TGTGCCAGCAGTATAGCGGGGGGATACTACGAGCAGTACTTC. Encoded protein: CASSIAGGYYEQYF.